This TCR beta chain was identified in a study of T cell repertoires in cytomegalovirus infection. Study outcomes and limitations: Based on cumulative public TCR beta family frequency, carriers of CMV plus the relevant HLA were identified. It was HLA-C-restricted CMV-specific TCR beta clonotypes that dominated the response ex vivo.

A remark on this clonotype: Its antigen is currently unknown.

MiXCR was run by TCRdb on the reads, yielding one entry per CDR3 protein. In the table there are about 920,000 distinct CDR3 sequences, 30% to 40% of which are singletons. There are 15 residues in the CDR3. Trimming at V came to 5 bases and at J to 7 bases, leaving 10 bases not matched to a gene. The germline gives CDR1 LNHDA, CDR2 SQIVND (reference sequence). The chain joins TRBV19 to TRBJ1-5, with 8 bases fitting TRBD1. The receptor was isolated from a human donor in good health (CMV status not recorded). Some clones in this sample may be carry-over from other donors' samples. The sequenced sample was cultured CD8+ T cells from PBMCs, obtained from culture after CMV antigen stimulation. The CDR3 sequence is CASSVSQGVHQPQHF. The CDR3 coding sequence is TGTGCCAGTAGTGTGTCACAGGGGGTTCACCAGCCCCAGCATTTT.